The 9 T cell receptor beta chains presented below share a single source sample, sequenced in a study of T cell responses to AZD1222 COVID-19 vaccine. Some clones are missing from TCRdb's copy, which holds only in-frame ones; the method was immunoSEQ multiplex PCR. Of around 150,000 clones listed, about 90% were seen once; the top ten hold 1% to 1.4%. The sequencing here drew on peripheral blood, taken 28 days after the second AZD1222 dose. The receptors were gathered from an adult who received the AZD1222 COVID-19 vaccine.

The V call is TRBV3-1 (or the pseudogene TRBV3-2), the J call TRBJ1-1, with a weak D call TRBD1 (6 bases). V lost 4 bases, J lost 0 bases, and 12 bases lay in between. CDR1 is LGHDT, CDR2 YNNKEL, per germline (reference sequence). The CDR3 consists of 15 residues. The CDR3 protein is CASSPHGQLNTEAFF. DNA for the CDR3: TGTGCCAGCAGCCCCCATGGACAGCTGAACACTGAAGCTTTCTTT.

The J gene is TRBJ1-2, the V gene TRBV15; D possibly corresponds to TRBD1 (5 bases). CDR1 LNHNV and CDR2 YYDKDF come from the germline V gene (reference sequence). V was clipped by 8 bases and J by 6 bases, with 16 bases between them. The CDR3 consists of 13 residues. CDR3 protein: CATVGTGENGYTF. DNA for the CDR3: TGTGCCACCGTAGGGACGGGTGAAAATGGCTACACCTTC.

The V and J genes are TRBV9 and TRBJ1-5; 7 bases map to TRBD1. The CDR3 totals 15 residues. Germline V gene lookup returns CDR1 SGDLS and CDR2 YYNGEE. V shed 0 bases and J 11 bases; nucleotides not matched to a gene: 11. The CDR3 region is CASSVVPGGISAQHF. CDR3 DNA sequence: TGTGCCAGCAGCGTAGTTCCAGGGGGGATTTCTGCCCAGCATTTT. The full variable domain, completed using reference TRBV9 and TRBJ1-5, is DSGVTQTPKHLITATGQRVTLRCSPRSGDLSVYWYQQSLDQGLQFLIQYYNGEERAKGNILERFSAQQFPDLHSELNLSSLELGDSALYFCASSVVPGGISAQHFGDGTRLSIL.

In this sample, this clone turned up once. The gene calls are TRBV7-9 and TRBJ2-1, with 7 positions matching TRBD2. From germline, CDR1 is SEHNR and CDR2 FQNEAQ (reference sequence). The CDR3 contains 16 residues. V shed 5 bases, J shed 4 bases, and the junction held 11 bases outside the gene matches. The CDR3 DNA follows: TGTGCCAGCAGCAAAAAAGCGGGGCTGACTTACAATGAGCAGTTCTTC. Translation gives CASSKKAGLTYNEQFF.

This chain connects TRBV18 to TRBJ1-1, with D unresolved. CDR3 size: 13 residues. Germline CDR1 is KGHSH and CDR2 is LQKENI. Between the trimmed V and J ends, which lost 4 bases and 1 base, there was a span of 7 bases. CDR3 DNA sequence: TGTGCCAGCTCACACGGGGAGAACACTGAAGCTTTCTTT. It yields the protein CASSHGENTEAFF.

V usage is TRBV5-1 and J usage is TRBJ2-1, with D possibly being TRBD2 (5 bases). Trimming removed 0 bases at V and 5 bases at J, with 15 bases between. Germline V lookup: CDR1 SGHRS, CDR2 YFSETQ. The CDR3 extends over 16 amino acids. This chain's CDR3 is CASSLGSGGGHNEQFF. CDR3 sequence (DNA): TGCGCCAGCAGCTTGGGGTCTGGCGGAGGACACAATGAGCAGTTCTTC.

The chain employs TRBV5-1 and TRBJ1-1, with TRBD1 as a possible D gene (5 bases). Per germline, CDR1 SGHRS and CDR2 YFSETQ. Trimming removed 0 bases at V and 5 bases at J, with 11 bases between. CDR3 length equals 14 residues. Written as DNA, the CDR3 is TGCGCCAGCAGCTTGGCAGGGAGCTTGACTGAAGCTTTCTTT. Residues: CASSLAGSLTEAFF. Drawing the rest from reference TRBV5-1 and TRBJ1-1, the complete variable domain is KAGVTQTPRYLIKTRGQQVTLSCSPISGHRSVSWYQQTPGQGLQFLFEYFSETQRNKGNFPGRFSGRQFSNSRSEMNVSTLELGDSALYLCASSLAGSLTEAFFGQGTRLTVV.

V is TRBV7-9 and J is TRBJ2-1; no clear D. There are 12 residues in the CDR3. The ends were cut back, 4 bases at V and 7 bases at J, with 8 bases in the middle. CDR1 is SEHNR, CDR2 FQNEAQ, per germline (reference sequence). The CDR3, as DNA: TGTGCCAGCAGCTCCCACGGGAATGAGCAGTTCTTC. Translation gives CASSSHGNEQFF. The complete variable domain, with remaining parts taken from reference TRBV7-9 and TRBJ2-1, reads DTGVSQNPRHKITKRGQNVTFRCDPISEHNRLYWYRQTLGQGPEFLTYFQNEAQLEKSRLLSDRFSAERPKGSFSTLEIQRTEQGDSAMYLCASSSHGNEQFFGPGTRLTVL.

The chain recombines TRBV6-1 with TRBJ1-3; the D is unclear. This CDR3 has 15 residues. Germline V gene lookup returns CDR1 MNHNS and CDR2 SASEGT. With 1 base removed from V and 4 bases from J, the gap between germline ends came to 11 bases. The CDR3 DNA is TGTGCCAGCAGTGAAGTGGGCAGAAGAGGAAACACCATATATTTT. Translated, it gives CASSEVGRRGNTIYF.